This T cell receptor (beta chain) appears in the sequencing data of a study of cytomegalovirus exposure and HLA in healthy donors. The primer mix had 60 Vbeta and 13 Jbeta primers. Assay used: immunoSEQ multiplex PCR; TCRdb lists only in-frame clones, some missing. The table has over 150,000 clones, around 80% seen once; the top ten hold about 2.3%. This CDR3 comprises 13 residues. Germline V lookup: CDR1 SGHTA, CDR2 FQGNSA. V was pared by 0 bases and J by 14 bases, with 15 bases between. The table lists this clone with a count of one. The specimen was PBMCs. This chain uses TRBV7-2 with TRBJ2-3; D might be TRBD1 (6 bases). This receptor was identified in a male donor in good health and CMV-seronegative. The CDR3 is CASSLARGVVGYF. CDR3 nucleotides: TGTGCCAGCAGCTTAGCCAGGGGAGTCGTGGGGTATTTT.